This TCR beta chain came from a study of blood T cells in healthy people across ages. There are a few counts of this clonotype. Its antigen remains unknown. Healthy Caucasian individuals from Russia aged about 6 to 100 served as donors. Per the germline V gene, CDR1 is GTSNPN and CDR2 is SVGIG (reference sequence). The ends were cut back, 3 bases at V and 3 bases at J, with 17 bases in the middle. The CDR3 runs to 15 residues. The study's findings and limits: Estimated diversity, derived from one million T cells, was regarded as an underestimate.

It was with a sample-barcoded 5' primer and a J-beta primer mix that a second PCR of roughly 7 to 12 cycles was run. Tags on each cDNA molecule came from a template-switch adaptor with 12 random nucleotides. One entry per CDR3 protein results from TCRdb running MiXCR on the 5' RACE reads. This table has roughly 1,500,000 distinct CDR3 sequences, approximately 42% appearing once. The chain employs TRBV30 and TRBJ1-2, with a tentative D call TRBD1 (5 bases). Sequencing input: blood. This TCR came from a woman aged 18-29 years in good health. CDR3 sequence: CAWSVPQGPYYGYTF. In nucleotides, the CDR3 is TGTGCCTGGAGCGTCCCTCAGGGCCCTTACTATGGCTACACCTTC. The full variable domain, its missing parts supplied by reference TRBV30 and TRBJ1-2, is SQTIHQWPATLVQPVGSPLSLECTVEGTSNPNLYWYRQAAGRGLQLLFYSVGIGQISSEVPQNLSASRPQDRQFILSSKKLLLSDSGFYLCAWSVPQGPYYGYTFGSGTRLTVV.